A selection of T cell receptor beta chains follows, all from one sample in a study of blood T cell repertoires in COVID-19. The data were produced by immunoSEQ multiplex PCR, yet TCRdb's version contains in-frame clones alone and is incomplete. The sample includes around 130,000 clones, roughly 79% of them seen just once. Sequencing used peripheral blood. These receptors came from a man at least 80 years old with acute or convalescent COVID-19. Both conserved end residues are part of each CDR3. Each record gives: D gene, V gene, J gene, clone size, CDR3 DNA, CDR3 protein. A D gene is named only where the DNA matches it firmly. The size entry is marked missing in some rows and otherwise reads once, few, many or a size class.

d_gene: TRBD1
v_gene: TRBV6-8
j_gene: TRBJ1-1
abundance: few
CDR3nt: TGTGCCAGCACCCCAACCCCCGGGACAGGGGGCACTGAAGCTTTCTTT
CDR3aa: CASTPTPGTGGTEAFF

d_gene: -
v_gene: TRBV6-5
j_gene: TRBJ2-7
abundance: once
CDR3nt: TGTGCCAGCAGGCCCAGGGGAAGCTACGAGCAGTACTTC
CDR3aa: CASRPRGSYEQYF

d_gene: -
v_gene: TRBV7-9
j_gene: TRBJ1-2
abundance: once
CDR3nt: TGTGCCAGCTCCCACCGCGGAGGGGAGGGAGGCTACACCTTC
CDR3aa: CASSHRGGEGGYTF

d_gene: -
v_gene: TRBV19
j_gene: TRBJ1-4
abundance: few
CDR3nt: TGTGCCAGTAGGCGCACTACCCAATCGGGGGAACTGTTTTTT
CDR3aa: CASRRTTQSGELFF

d_gene: -
v_gene: TRBV5-1
j_gene: TRBJ2-2
abundance: -
CDR3nt: TGCGCCAGCAGAGGCGGGACTTACGCGAACACCGGGGAGCTGTTTTTT
CDR3aa: CASRGGTYANTGELFF

d_gene: -
v_gene: TRBV9
j_gene: TRBJ2-2
abundance: -
CDR3nt: TGTGCCAGCAGCGAGGGGGTACGCAGCGGCGGGACCGGGGAGCTGTTTTTT
CDR3aa: CASSEGVRSGGTGELFF

d_gene: TRBD2
v_gene: TRBV7-2
j_gene: TRBJ2-3
abundance: -
CDR3nt: TGTGCCAGCAGCTTAGCGGCTAGCGGAGGAGATACGCAGTATTTT
CDR3aa: CASSLAASGGDTQYF

d_gene: TRBD1
v_gene: TRBV5-1
j_gene: TRBJ2-5
abundance: -
CDR3nt: TGCGCCAGCAGCCCTACCGGACAGGGGCTTGGAGAGACCCAGTACTTC
CDR3aa: CASSPTGQGLGETQYF

d_gene: -
v_gene: TRBV15
j_gene: TRBJ1-1
abundance: -
CDR3nt: TGTGCCACCAGCACGGGACACTCTGAAGCTTTCTTT
CDR3aa: CATSTGHSEAFF

d_gene: -
v_gene: TRBV2
j_gene: TRBJ2-2
abundance: -
CDR3nt: TGTGCCAGCAGTGAAGGTAGCCTCATCAACACCGGGGAGCTGTTTTTT
CDR3aa: CASSEGSLINTGELFF

d_gene: TRBD1
v_gene: TRBV9
j_gene: TRBJ1-2
abundance: -
CDR3nt: TGTGCCAGCAGCCCGACAGGACAGGGAGGTGGCTACACCTTC
CDR3aa: CASSPTGQGGGYTF